This TCR beta chain was sequenced for a study of blood T cell repertoires in COVID-19. Turning to the study itself: PBMCs, B-cell-depleted T cells, or T cells provided the cDNA or gDNA that made up the material.

One Seattle source followed patients from active infection through their disease course. Sequenced by immunoSEQ multiplex PCR; TCRdb stores in-frame clones only, minus some. Of approximately 300,000 clones detected, roughly nine tenths appear once; the ten largest clones hold around 1.9%. Germline V CDR1 and CDR2: SGHDT, YYEEEE. The CDR3 covers 13 residues. Remarks on this clone: One end of the junction fails to match germline, which may point to a read error.

The chain carries TRBV5-6 and TRBJ1-4; D unresolved. The TCR sequence derives from a woman younger than 45 with COVID-19, enrolled during active disease. The specimen sequenced was peripheral blood. Here the CDR3 DNA reads TGTGCCAGGCCTTTGTGGGCTAAAGAAAAACTGTTTTTT. Its translation is CARPLWAKEKLFF.